Here is one T cell receptor beta chain with its context. The entry originates in a study of CD8 T cells in ankylosing spondylitis. MiXCR was run by TCRdb on the 5' RACE reads, yielding one entry per CDR3 protein. The data show about 150,000 distinct CDR3 sequences, with under 45% seen just once and roughly 15% held by the top ten. The germline V and J ends were trimmed by 3 bases and 0 bases, with 6 bases remaining between them. This CDR3 is 14 amino acids long. The germline V gene encodes CDR1 MNHEY and CDR2 SMNVEV (reference sequence). This receptor was identified in a male donor with ankylosing spondylitis. V and J are TRBV27 and TRBJ2-1; D remains unclear. The specimen sequenced was synovial fluid, either unsorted or a sorted T cell fraction (not recorded which). In DNA, the CDR3 is TGTGCCAGCAGTTTTAGTTACTCCTACAATGAGCAGTTCTTC. Its protein is CASSFSYSYNEQFF.